The table lists the clone carrying this TCR beta chain with a few counts. Germline CDR1 and CDR2: MNHEY and SMNVEV (reference sequence). V lost 3 bases, J lost 3 bases, and 6 bases lay in between. This CDR3 is built from 12 residues. Time point reported: pre-sensitization, week 0. Treatment defined: therapeutic diphenylcyclopropenone sensitization with weekly scalp DPC. The entry originates in a study of human T cells and chemical hapten exposure. TCRdb analysed the RACE reads with MiXCR anew, one entry per CDR3 protein. In the table there are 45,000 to 60,000 distinct CDR3 sequences, roughly a tenth of which are singletons.

This sequence was found in a woman aged 35 to 49 with alopecia areata. Some clones in this sample may be carry-over from other donors' samples. The source was whole blood, collected in connection with sensitization to the hapten diphenylcyclopropenone (DPC). The genes are TRBV27 and TRBJ2-7, with no clear D. The CDR3 coding sequence is TGTGCCAGCAGTTTCCTGGGCTACGAGCAGTACTTC. Its translation is CASSFLGYEQYF.